The sequence of this T cell receptor (beta chain) was determined in a study of OX40 agonist ivuxolimab in advanced cancers. For the study in its entirety: Ivuxolimab was a fully human IgG2 agonistic monoclonal antibody targeting the costimulatory receptor OX40 (CD134). Intravenous ivuxolimab was administered to patients every 2 weeks at six dose levels: 0.01, 0.1, 0.3, 1.5, 3 and 10 mg/kg. Of the roughly 51 patients in dose escalation, about 19 had hepatocellular carcinoma, some 15 had melanoma, 9 had renal cell carcinoma and 9 had head and neck cancer. The dose-escalation cohort was 80% to 90% male with a mean age of about 60 years, ranging from roughly 20 to 85. Prior anti-PD-1, anti-PD-L1 or anti-CTLA-4 therapy was permitted, and about two fifths of dose-escalation patients had received checkpoint inhibitors. Partial responses occurred in three dose-escalation patients: two with cutaneous melanoma and one with hepatocellular carcinoma. The purpose of peripheral TCRbeta sequencing was to test whether ivuxolimab changed TCR sequence diversity and led to clonal T-cell expansion. The paper describes the monotherapy dose-escalation part (N of about 50 patients) of the phase I trial of ivuxolimab.

The trial excluded patients who had a history of autoimmune disease or who were on systemic immunosuppression. Peripheral blood for TCR sequencing was drawn from every dose cohort at baseline, at cycle 4 day 1 and at cycle 7 day 1. The samples were drawn from a first-in-human, open-label, multicenter phase I dose-escalation trial of ivuxolimab. Adults with locally advanced or metastatic melanoma, renal cell, hepatocellular, or head and neck squamous cell carcinoma were enrolled in the trial. CD4+ and CD8+ T cells were sorted separately from peripheral blood before TCR sequencing. Genomic DNA was extracted from sorted cells for sequencing of the TCRbeta CDR3 region. TCRbeta CDR3 regions were sequenced using the immunoSEQ Assay. TCRdb obtained this table from immuneACCESS and retained in-frame rearrangements with V and J assigned. These tables miss some clones; where compared with another copy, unresolved V genes account for less than half of the shortfall, and the remainder is unexplained. The sample table records under 25,000 clones; 74% of these occur just once. Of the sample, 25% to 40% falls within the top ten clones.

There are 12 amino acids in the CDR3, from cysteine to phenylalanine inclusive. Just CDR3 DNA is preserved here, 36 bases in frame from base 1. The germline V gene encodes CDR1 MNHEY and CDR2 SMNVEV (reference sequence). V is shortened by 1 base, J by 5 bases, and the region joining them spans 4 bases. Of note for this clone: There is no known antigen for this receptor. No base quality values were provided; no much bigger clone lies one nucleotide off.

Broader findings and caveats from the paper: At doses from 0.1 to 3.0 mg/kg, clonal expansion was seen in both CD4+ and CD8+ blood T cells between baseline and week 6. Antigen specificity was not determined for the clonally expanded peripheral T cells. In the 0.1-3.0 mg/kg groups, partial responders had among the lowest normalized peripheral clonal expansion, particularly in CD8+ T cells. Low levels of normalized T-cell clonal expansion were also seen in some patients who did not respond. After ivuxolimab, more expanded clones were found on average in CD8+ T cells than in CD4+ T cells.

The specimen comprised CD4+ or CD8+ T cells sorted from blood, sampled in a trial of the OX40 agonist ivuxolimab. The source is an adult with an advanced solid tumor such as melanoma, head and neck, liver or kidney cancer. The chain joins TRBV27 to TRBJ2-3, with the D gene not confidently named. The sequenced DNA: TGTGCCAGCAGTTTATGGGGAGATACGCAGTATTTT. The resulting protein is CASSLWGDTQYF.